These 2 T cell receptor beta chains were sequenced from one sample in a study of blood T cell repertoires in COVID-19. Only in-frame clones appear in the TCRdb table, and some are missing; sequencing was by immunoSEQ multiplex PCR. The top ten hold roughly 1.2% of the sample, which has 250,000 to 300,000 clones, about 91% seen once. Sequencing was carried out using PBMCs or T cells enriched from blood (not recorded which). Source of these receptors: a human donor in a cohort exposed to, infected with or recovered from COVID-19 (not recorded which). The donor label of this sample is uncertain.

V gene TRBV5-1 combines with J gene TRBJ2-7; TRBD2 might be the D (5 bases). V was clipped by 4 bases and J by 0 bases, with 17 bases between them. The CDR3 runs 16 residues. CDR1 is SGHRS and CDR2 is YFSETQ in the germline V gene. The CDR3 DNA reads as TGCGCCAGCAGCCCGCGTGCTAGCTATAACTCCTACGAGCAGTACTTC. Encoded protein: CASSPRASYNSYEQYF.

The chain couples TRBV5-4 to TRBJ1-1; unclear D gene. Trimming removed 5 bases at V and 4 bases at J, with 12 bases between. The CDR3 is 13 residues long. Germline lookup yields CDR1 SGHNT and CDR2 YYREEE (reference sequence). The CDR3 region is CASSLRLSTEAFF. As DNA, the CDR3 is TGTGCCAGCAGTCTCAGGTTATCCACTGAAGCTTTCTTT.